This T cell receptor (beta chain) was documented in a study of blood T cell repertoires in COVID-19. Across the study: PBMCs, B-cell-depleted T cells, or T cells provided the cDNA or gDNA that made up the material.

Sequencing was performed with immunoSEQ multiplex PCR; in TCRdb, only in-frame clones are kept and a portion is missing. The table records approximately 300,000 clones, approximately 92% of them present only once. CDR1 is LNHNV, CDR2 YYDKDF, per germline (reference sequence). CDR3 length: 15 residues. J was trimmed by 5 bases and V by 0 bases; bases with no gene match: 6. The chain has TRBV15 and TRBJ1-1; 7 nucleotides line up with TRBD1. The TCR comes from a woman younger than 45 who had recovered from COVID-19. Sequences were obtained from PBMCs or T cells enriched from blood (not recorded which). The CDR3 coding sequence is TGTGCCACCAGCAGAGAAAAGGGGGCAGGTACTGAAGCTTTCTTT. It translates to CATSREKGAGTEAFF.